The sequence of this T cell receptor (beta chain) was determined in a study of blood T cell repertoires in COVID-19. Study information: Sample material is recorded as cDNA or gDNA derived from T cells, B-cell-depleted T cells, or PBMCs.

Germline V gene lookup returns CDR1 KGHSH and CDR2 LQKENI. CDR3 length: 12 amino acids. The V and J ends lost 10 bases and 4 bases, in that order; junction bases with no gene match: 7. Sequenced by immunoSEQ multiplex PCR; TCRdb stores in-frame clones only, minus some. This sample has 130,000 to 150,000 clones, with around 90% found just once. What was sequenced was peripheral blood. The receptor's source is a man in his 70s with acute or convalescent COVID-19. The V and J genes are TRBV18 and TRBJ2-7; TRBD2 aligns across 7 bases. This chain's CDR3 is CATGQGGYEQYF. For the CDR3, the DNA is TGTGCCACTGGGCAGGGAGGGTACGAGCAGTACTTC.